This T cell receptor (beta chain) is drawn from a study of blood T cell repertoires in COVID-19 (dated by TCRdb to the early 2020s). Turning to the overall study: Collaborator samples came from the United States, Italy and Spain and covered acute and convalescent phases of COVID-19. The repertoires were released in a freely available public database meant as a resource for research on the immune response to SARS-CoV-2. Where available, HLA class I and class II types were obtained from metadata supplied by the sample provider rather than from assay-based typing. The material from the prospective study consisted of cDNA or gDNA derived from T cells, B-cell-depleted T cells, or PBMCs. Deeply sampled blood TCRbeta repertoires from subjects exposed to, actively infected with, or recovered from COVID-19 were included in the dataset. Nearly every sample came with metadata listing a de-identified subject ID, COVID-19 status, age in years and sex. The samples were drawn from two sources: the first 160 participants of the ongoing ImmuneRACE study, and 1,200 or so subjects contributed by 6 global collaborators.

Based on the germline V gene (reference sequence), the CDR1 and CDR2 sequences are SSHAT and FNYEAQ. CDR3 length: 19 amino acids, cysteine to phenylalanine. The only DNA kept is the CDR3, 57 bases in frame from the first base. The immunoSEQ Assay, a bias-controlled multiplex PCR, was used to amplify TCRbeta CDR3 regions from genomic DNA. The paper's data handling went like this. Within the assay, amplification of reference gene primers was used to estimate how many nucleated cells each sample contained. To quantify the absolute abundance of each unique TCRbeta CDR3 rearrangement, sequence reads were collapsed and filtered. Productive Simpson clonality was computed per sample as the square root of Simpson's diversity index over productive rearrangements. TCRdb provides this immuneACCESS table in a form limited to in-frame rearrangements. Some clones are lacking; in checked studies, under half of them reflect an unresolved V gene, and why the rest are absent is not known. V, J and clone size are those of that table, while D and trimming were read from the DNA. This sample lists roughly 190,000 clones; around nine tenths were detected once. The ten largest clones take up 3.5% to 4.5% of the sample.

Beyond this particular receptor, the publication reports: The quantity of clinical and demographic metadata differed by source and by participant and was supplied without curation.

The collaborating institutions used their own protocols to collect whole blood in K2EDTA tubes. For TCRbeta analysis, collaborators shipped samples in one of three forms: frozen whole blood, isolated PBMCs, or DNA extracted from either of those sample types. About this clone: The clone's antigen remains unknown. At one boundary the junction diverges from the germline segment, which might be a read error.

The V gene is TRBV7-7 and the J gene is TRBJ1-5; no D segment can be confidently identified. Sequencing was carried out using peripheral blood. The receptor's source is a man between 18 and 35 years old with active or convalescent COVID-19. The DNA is TGTGCTAGCAGCTTACCCGAACGAGTGAGACAATATAGCAATCAGCCCCAGCATTTT. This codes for CASSLPERVRQYSNQPQHF.